This T cell receptor beta chain comes out of a study of spatial heterogeneity in lung cancer. The overall study: At a median of roughly two years after resection, follow-up PBMC samples were sequenced when available.

V was clipped by 6 bases and J by 5 bases, with 11 bases between them. Germline V gene lookup returns CDR1 ENHRY and CDR2 SYGVKD. This CDR3 is built from 13 residues. Using its own MiXCR run on the 5' RACE reads, TCRdb lists one record per CDR3 protein. The profile shows around 45,000 distinct CDR3 sequences, approximately 22% of them singletons. Time point specified: blood at routine non-recurrence follow-up after resection. The origin of this receptor is a female donor with early-stage non-small cell lung cancer. The genes are TRBV10-3 and TRBJ2-1, with a tentative D call TRBD1 (6 bases). Sequencing was performed on PBMCs, taken at follow-up. The CDR3 region is CAIRGDIDNEQFF. In DNA, the CDR3 is TGTGCCATCAGGGGGGACATTGACAATGAGCAGTTCTTC.